The 6 T cell receptor beta chains in this list originate from one sample, sequenced in a study of T cell responses to AZD1222 COVID-19 vaccine. Using immunoSEQ multiplex PCR, the repertoire was profiled, and TCRdb retains in-frame clones only, with some absent. The sample lists some 150,000 clones; just over 90% were seen once. The specimen was peripheral blood, collected on day 0 of AZD1222 vaccination. These receptors were collected from an adult in good health.

This CDR3 reads CASSLAVDSYYGYTF. The CDR3 DNA is TGTGCCAGCAGCTTAGCGGTGGACAGCTACTATGGCTACACCTTC. The chain has TRBV7-2 and TRBJ1-2, with D tentatively TRBD1 (6 bases). The CDR3 contains 15 residues. Germline-derived CDR1 and CDR2 are SGHTA and FQGNSA. V lost 0 bases and J 3 bases, leaving 11 bases between the germline ends.

In this sample, this clone turned up once. The chain employs TRBV19 and TRBJ1-1; no clear D gene. The germline V gene encodes CDR1 LNHDA and CDR2 SQIVND (reference sequence). Trimming removed 8 bases at V and 4 bases at J, with 14 bases between. This CDR3 comprises 13 residues. The CDR3 sequence: CASLAGRATEAFF. CDR3 in DNA: TGTGCCAGTCTCGCAGGCAGAGCCACTGAAGCTTTCTTT. The entire variable domain, with the rest obtained from reference TRBV19 and TRBJ1-1, is as follows: DGGITQSPKYLFRKEGQNVTLSCEQNLNHDAMYWYRQDPGQGLRLIYYSQIVNDFQKGDIAEGYSVSREKKESFPLTVTSAQKNPTAFYLCASLAGRATEAFFGQGTRLTVV.

The CDR3 DNA reads as TGTGCCAGCAGCTTGGTGAGGCAGAACACTGAAGCTTTCTTT. Amino acid sequence: CASSLVRQNTEAFF. The chain links TRBV5-6 to TRBJ1-1; D gene uncertain. Germline V gene lookup returns CDR1 SGHDT and CDR2 YYEEEE. The CDR3 runs to 14 residues. Trimming shortened V by 0 bases and J by 1 base, and 7 bases separated the two germline ends.

CDR3 nucleotides: TGTGCCAGCCTCCCCGGGACTAGCCGTTCCGACGAGCAGTACTTC. Translating gives CASLPGTSRSDEQYF. The chain uses TRBV28 and TRBJ2-7; 9 positions agree with TRBD2. Germline V gene sequence: CDR1 MDHEN, CDR2 SYDVKM. CDR3 length: 15 amino acids. Germline trimming cut 8 bases from V and 5 bases from J; bases unmatched to any gene: 13. Filled out from reference TRBV28 and TRBJ2-7, the complete variable domain reads DVKVTQSSRYLVKRTGEKVFLECVQDMDHENMFWYRQDPGLGLRLIYFSYDVKMKEKGDIPEGYSVSREKKERFSLILESASTNQTSMYLCASLPGTSRSDEQYFGPGTRLTVT.

This clone has a single count. This rearrangement joins TRBV10-3 to TRBJ2-3, with 11 bases matching TRBD2. Germline assignment: CDR1 ENHRY and CDR2 SYGVKD. The CDR3 has 16 amino acids. Trimming at V came to 6 bases and at J to 6 bases, leaving 11 bases not matched to a gene. The CDR3 protein is CAISLTGTSGIDTQYF. CDR3 bases: TGTGCCATCAGCCTTACCGGGACTAGCGGTATTGATACGCAGTATTTT.

This clone occurred once. The V call is TRBV23-1, the J call TRBJ2-5; D is perhaps TRBD1 (6 bases). TRBV23-1 is marked as an open reading frame, function uncertain. Trimming left V 5 bases short and J 4 bases short, with 8 bases between. CDR3 length equals 12 residues. The CDR3 sequence is CASSSDRETQYF. As DNA, the CDR3 is TGCGCCAGCAGTTCGGACAGAGAGACCCAGTACTTC.